This entry features one T cell receptor (beta chain) sequence. Its antigen is undetermined. This entry is derived from a study of post-analysis software for immune sequencing data. Study as a whole: Relapsing-remitting, secondary progressive and progressive-relapsing forms of multiple sclerosis all featured among disease courses. Findings and caveats of the study: Included in a set of five TRBV segments more frequent in patients than controls were TRBV5-6, TRBV5-1 and TRBV20-1. By F measure, strong co-clustering occurred among samples prepared in the same batch. Significantly decreased normalized Chao1 diversity was recorded for multiple sclerosis patients relative to controls.

With 5 bases clipped from V and 2 bases from J, the junction kept 5 bases outside the gene matches. Germline V gene lookup returns CDR1 SGHTA and CDR2 FQGNSA. This CDR3 comprises 14 residues. TCR beta cDNA libraries had unique molecular identifiers. Input of roughly 0.85 to 11 million T cells yielded 500,000 to 550,000 cDNA molecules. TCRdb analysed the PCR reads with MiXCR anew, one entry per CDR3 protein. The table shows hundreds of thousands of distinct CDR3 sequences, with approximately 50% occurring only once. This receptor was taken from a girl aged 10 to 17 with multiple sclerosis. This rearrangement joins TRBV7-2 to TRBJ1-1; 7 nucleotides line up with TRBD1. Sequenced sample: blood. The CDR3 is CASSHRGPNTEAFF. The CDR3 DNA is TGTGCCAGCAGCCACAGGGGCCCAAACACTGAAGCTTTCTTT.